One sample yielded the 30 T cell receptor beta chains listed below, sequenced in a study of cytomegalovirus exposure and HLA in healthy donors. The PCR was carried out with 60 Vbeta primers and 13 Jbeta primers. Using immunoSEQ multiplex PCR, the repertoire was profiled, and TCRdb retains in-frame clones only, with some absent. This sample has more than 95,000 clones; about 80% occur once, and the top ten carry more than 1.5%. Sequencing was performed on PBMCs. All receptors derive from a woman in her forties in good health and CMV-seronegative.

This clone appeared a single time. The chain has TRBV12-2 and TRBJ1-1; the table assigns TRBD1, which was not confirmed against the DNA. TRBV12-2 is termed a pseudogene. The CDR3 loop spans 13 amino acids. The CDR3 region is CASRHTRGPEAFF. The CDR3 DNA is TGTGCAAGTCGCCATACCAGGGGCCCTGAAGCTTTCTTT.

V and J are TRBV7-2 and TRBJ2-1; D call uncertain. The CDR3 is made up of 11 amino acids. In germline, CDR1 is SGHTA, CDR2 FQGNSA. Trimming removed 3 bases from V and 7 bases from J, with 4 bases in between. The CDR3 is CASSFPNEQFF. The DNA of the CDR3 is TGTGCCAGCAGCTTTCCGAATGAGCAGTTCTTC.

The sample holds one count of this clone. A read error may account for a junction end that differs from germline. Other DNA sequences of this sample code for an identical CDR3. The V call is TRBV5-4, the J call TRBJ2-1; maybe TRBD1 (5 bases). There are 12 residues in the CDR3. Germline V gene sequence: CDR1 SGHNT, CDR2 YYREEE (reference sequence). CDR3 region: CASSLEGDEQFF. In DNA, the CDR3 is TGTGCCAGCAGCTTGGAAGGGGATGAACAGTTCTTC.

The V gene is TRBV19, the J gene TRBJ1-5, with D tentatively TRBD1 (5 bases). Germline CDR1 and CDR2: LNHDA and SQIVND (reference sequence). The CDR3 consists of 14 residues. V lost 5 bases, J lost 5 bases, and 13 bases lay in between. DNA of the CDR3: TGTGCCAGTAGTCACCCAGGGATAGATCAGCCCCAGCATTTT. Its translation is CASSHPGIDQPQHF.

The V and J genes are TRBV19 and TRBJ2-7, with a weak D call TRBD1 (6 bases). V shed 5 bases and J shed 3 bases, with 17 bases lying between them. Germline values: CDR1 LNHDA, CDR2 SQIVND (reference sequence). This CDR3 contains 15 residues. CDR3 sequence reads: CASSPLSSGDYEQYF. CDR3 in DNA: TGTGCCAGTAGTCCCCTCTCATCAGGGGACTACGAGCAGTACTTC. Complete variable domain (other parts from reference TRBV19 and TRBJ2-7): DGGITQSPKYLFRKEGQNVTLSCEQNLNHDAMYWYRQDPGQGLRLIYYSQIVNDFQKGDIAEGYSVSREKKESFPLTVTSAQKNPTAFYLCASSPLSSGDYEQYFGPGTRLTVT.

The chain combines TRBV7-2 with TRBJ2-7, with D maybe TRBD1 (5 bases). Germline CDR1 reads SGHTA; CDR2 reads FQGNSA. V lost 7 bases and J 6 bases, leaving 25 bases between the germline ends. The CDR3 length is 16 residues. CDR3 region: CASTYRPGIATVEQYF. The CDR3 bases are TGTGCCAGCACCTACCGCCCAGGGATAGCCACGGTCGAGCAGTACTTC.

The V and J genes are TRBV29-1 and TRBJ2-3, with D possibly matching TRBD1 (6 bases). V was trimmed by 0 bases and J by 3 bases, leaving 16 bases between them. Germline CDR1 SQVTM, CDR2 ANQGSEA. The CDR3 is 16 amino acids. Here the CDR3 reads CSVEDGAGDDTDTQYF. The CDR3 DNA is TGCAGCGTTGAAGATGGAGCAGGGGATGATACAGATACGCAGTATTTT.

This clone came up once. The chain couples TRBV19 to TRBJ1-5, with D possibly being TRBD1 (5 bases). Germline CDR1 LNHDA, CDR2 SQIVND (reference sequence). There are 17 residues in the CDR3. Trimming left V 3 bases short and J 3 bases short, with 18 bases between. The CDR3 coding sequence is TGTGCCAGTAGTATTGTTCCTCTGGGCAGGGACAATCAGCCCCAGCATTTT. This gives the protein CASSIVPLGRDNQPQHF.

The sample holds one count of this clone. The V and J genes are TRBV27 and TRBJ2-3; 11 bases agree with TRBD2. This CDR3 region has 14 residues. Per the germline V gene, CDR1 is MNHEY and CDR2 is SMNVEV (reference sequence). V gave up 8 bases and J gave up 6 bases; unmatched junction bases: 7. This CDR3 reads CASQASGRWDTQYF. The CDR3, as DNA: TGTGCCAGCCAGGCTAGCGGGAGGTGGGATACGCAGTATTTT.

V usage is TRBV5-1 and J usage is TRBJ1-4; D is perhaps TRBD1 (6 bases). Trimming left V 3 bases short and J 5 bases short, with 11 bases between. Per germline, CDR1 SGHRS and CDR2 YFSETQ. This CDR3 region has 14 residues. CDR3 sequence: CASSWGRGNEKLFF. Here the CDR3 DNA reads TGCGCCAGCAGCTGGGGGAGGGGGAATGAAAAACTGTTTTTT.

The J gene is TRBJ2-2, the V gene TRBV5-1; D ambiguous. CDR3 length: 12 amino acids. CDR1 is SGHRS and CDR2 is YFSETQ in the germline V gene. V dropped 5 bases and J dropped 6 bases, with 8 bases sitting between them. The CDR3 coding sequence is TGCGCCAGCAGGACAAGGTCCGGGGAGCTGTTTTTT. It codes for CASRTRSGELFF. Full variable domain (outside the CDR3, taken from reference TRBV5-1 and TRBJ2-2): KAGVTQTPRYLIKTRGQQVTLSCSPISGHRSVSWYQQTPGQGLQFLFEYFSETQRNKGNFPGRFSGRQFSNSRSEMNVSTLELGDSALYLCASRTRSGELFFGEGSRLTVL.

This rearrangement joins TRBV6-1 to TRBJ2-1, with D uncertain. V was shortened by 6 bases and J by 9 bases, with 12 bases between the two germline ends. The CDR3 runs to 12 residues. The V gene's germline CDR1 is MNHNS and CDR2 SASEGT. The CDR3 DNA is TGTGCCAGCAGGCCCCTTTCTATTGAGCAGTTCTTC. Its translation: CASRPLSIEQFF.

The chain links TRBV9 to TRBJ1-6; TRBD1 matches at 7 bases. The CDR3 is 14 residues long. In germline, CDR1 is SGDLS, CDR2 YYNGEE. V was pared by 2 bases and J by 8 bases, with 4 bases of the junction left unmatched. The CDR3 nucleotides read TGTGCCAGCAGCGTGACAGGGAATGATTCACCCCTCCACTTT. It yields the protein CASSVTGNDSPLHF.

The J gene is TRBJ1-6, the V gene TRBV6-5; the D is unclear. Trimming pared 9 bases from V and 2 bases from J, leaving 8 bases between. Germline V lookup: CDR1 MNHEY, CDR2 SVGAGI. The CDR3 loop spans 13 amino acids. CDR3 residues: CARTVAYNSPLHF. The CDR3 DNA sequence: TGTGCCAGAACGGTGGCCTATAATTCACCCCTCCACTTT.

This clone was observed a few times. The genes are TRBV6-5 and TRBJ1-3; D is undetermined. Germline values: CDR1 MNHEY, CDR2 SVGAGI. CDR3 size: 12 residues. Trimming took 4 bases from V and 6 from J, leaving 7 bases between them. The CDR3 sequence is CASSSGENTIYF. The CDR3 nucleotides read TGTGCCAGCAGTTCCGGGGAAAACACCATATATTTT.

The chain uses TRBV5-1 and TRBJ2-1; 11 bases align to TRBD2. The CDR3 has 15 residues. V was pared by 2 bases and J by 7 bases, with 5 bases of the junction left unmatched. Germline CDR1 and CDR2: SGHRS and YFSETQ. The CDR3: CASSLLAGVMNEQFF. The CDR3 DNA follows: TGCGCCAGCAGCTTACTAGCGGGGGTAATGAATGAGCAGTTCTTC.

The V gene is TRBV10-3, the J gene TRBJ1-5; D possibly corresponds to TRBD1 (6 bases). There are 13 residues in the CDR3. CDR1 and CDR2 (germline): ENHRY, SYGVKD. Trimming removed 10 bases from V and 3 bases from J, with 13 bases in between. CDR3 in DNA: TGTGCCACCTCAAGGGACAACAATCAGCCCCAGCATTTT. This sequence encodes CATSRDNNQPQHF.

This CDR3 is CASSQDFSRGRGYTEAFF. The CDR3 DNA reads as TGCGCCAGCAGCCAAGATTTCAGTAGGGGGCGCGGGTACACTGAAGCTTTCTTT. The chain couples TRBV4-3 to TRBJ1-1; 7 bases line up with TRBD1. The CDR3 covers 18 residues. J was trimmed by 3 bases and V by 0 bases; bases with no gene match: 13. CDR1 and CDR2 from the germline V gene are LGHNA and YSLEER.

The CDR3 here is CASSSRPGGSYNEQFF. DNA for the CDR3: TGTGCCAGCAGCTCCCGACCGGGGGGGTCCTACAATGAGCAGTTCTTC. The V and J genes are TRBV9 and TRBJ2-1; 8 bases match TRBD2. The CDR3 is 16 amino acids. Germline CDR1 and CDR2: SGDLS and YYNGEE. The junction had 7 bases not matched to a gene; V was cut back by 4 bases and J by 1 base.

The rearrangement uses TRBV7-9 and TRBJ2-1; TRBD2 might be the D (6 bases). This CDR3 region has 17 residues. Germline CDR1 reads SEHNR; CDR2 reads FQNEAQ (reference sequence). The V end was cut by 8 bases, the J end by 1 base, with 21 bases between. CDR3 region: CASGDGTVRGSYNEQFF. The DNA of the CDR3 is TGTGCCAGCGGGGATGGGACCGTACGGGGGTCCTACAATGAGCAGTTCTTC.

The V call is TRBV29-1, the J call TRBJ2-4; TRBD2 might be the D (5 bases). The CDR3 contains 12 residues. The V and J ends lost 0 bases and 8 bases respectively, with 8 bases between them. Germline CDR1 and CDR2: SQVTM and ANQGSEA. In nucleotides, the CDR3 is TGCAGCGTTGAAGAGGAGGAAGACATTCAGTACTTC. Its protein product is CSVEEEEDIQYF.

The V and J genes are TRBV6-5 and TRBJ1-1; no definite D call. This CDR3 has 13 amino acids. Per the germline V gene, CDR1 is MNHEY and CDR2 is SVGAGI. The germline V and J ends were trimmed by 3 bases and 11 bases, with 16 bases remaining between them. DNA for the CDR3: TGTGCCAGCAGTTATAGACTAGAGGACGGGGCTTTCTTT. Translated: CASSYRLEDGAFF.

The V and J genes are TRBV4-3 and TRBJ1-2; D remains ambiguous. Trimming cost V 0 bases and J 1 base, with 9 bases left between them. The CDR3 has 15 residues. The germline V gene encodes CDR1 LGHNA and CDR2 YSLEER. This CDR3 is CASSQDRSVNYGYTF. The CDR3 DNA reads TGCGCCAGCAGCCAAGATCGGTCCGTTAACTATGGCTACACCTTC.

V gene TRBV5-1 combines with J gene TRBJ1-2; D unclear. Germline V lookup: CDR1 SGHRS, CDR2 YFSETQ. V was clipped by 1 base and J by 8 bases, with 9 bases between them. The CDR3 spans 12 residues. The CDR3 sequence is CASSLSGNGYTF. Written as DNA, the CDR3 is TGCGCCAGCAGCTTGAGCGGAAACGGCTACACCTTC. Full variable domain (outside the CDR3, taken from reference TRBV5-1 and TRBJ1-2): KAGVTQTPRYLIKTRGQQVTLSCSPISGHRSVSWYQQTPGQGLQFLFEYFSETQRNKGNFPGRFSGRQFSNSRSEMNVSTLELGDSALYLCASSLSGNGYTFGSGTRLTVV.

The table lists this clone with a count of one. This chain links TRBV27 with TRBJ2-7; TRBD2 agrees at 13 bases. Germline V CDR1 and CDR2: MNHEY, SMNVEV (reference sequence). The junction had 2 bases not matched to a gene; V was cut back by 5 bases and J by 4 bases. The CDR3 is 14 amino acids. CDR3: CASSPGLAGYEQYF. The CDR3 nucleotides are TGTGCCAGCAGTCCGGGACTAGCGGGATACGAGCAGTACTTC.

The table lists this clone with a few counts. The V call is TRBV11-2, the J call TRBJ2-3, with D tentatively TRBD1 (6 bases). V lost 5 bases, J lost 7 bases, and 10 bases lay in between. The CDR3 consists of 12 residues. Per the germline V gene, CDR1 is SGHAT and CDR2 is FQNNGV. CDR3 sequence: CASSPGVHTQYF. CDR3 nucleotides: TGTGCCAGCAGCCCAGGGGTTCATACGCAGTATTTT. The full variable domain, in which reference TRBV11-2 and TRBJ2-3 provide the parts outside the CDR3, is EAGVAQSPRYKIIEKRQSVAFWCNPISGHATLYWYQQILGQGPKLLIQFQNNGVVDDSQLPKDRFSAERLKGVDSTLKIQPAKLEDSAVYLCASSPGVHTQYFGPGTRLTVL.

The V gene is TRBV10-1, the J gene TRBJ2-5, with 7 bases aligning to TRBD2. The CDR3 runs 16 residues. Trimming at V came to 4 bases and at J to 3 bases, leaving 11 bases not matched to a gene. CDR1 WNHNN and CDR2 SYGVQD come from the germline V gene (reference sequence). The CDR3 bases are TGCGCCAGCAGTGCGAGGGGCGGGAGAATTGAAGAGACCCAGTACTTC. Its protein product is CASSARGGRIEETQYF.

V and J are TRBV7-9 and TRBJ2-2; D may be TRBD1 (5 bases). Germline values: CDR1 SEHNR, CDR2 FQNEAQ (reference sequence). V was trimmed by 2 bases and J by 4 bases, leaving 20 bases between them. The CDR3 has 18 amino acids. CDR3 nucleotide sequence: TGTGCCAGCAGCTTATACCCGCCCCAGGGCAAGGGCACCGGGGAGCTGTTTTTT. Protein: CASSLYPPQGKGTGELFF.

The V call is TRBV20-1, the J call TRBJ2-5; no firm D call. This CDR3 is built from 11 residues. Germline CDR1 reads DFQATT; CDR2 reads SNEGSKA (reference sequence). Trimming shortened V by 2 bases and J by 5 bases, and 6 bases separated the two germline ends. This CDR3 reads CSARSQETQYF. The CDR3 coding sequence is TGCAGTGCTAGATCTCAGGAGACCCAGTACTTC.

Regarding this clone: The junction shows a germline mismatch at one end, possibly a read error. V usage is TRBV6-6 and J usage is TRBJ2-7; 7 bases agree with TRBD1. This CDR3 has 12 residues. Germline V gene lookup returns CDR1 MNHNY and CDR2 SVGAGI (reference sequence). The CDR3: CVSSDRANEQYF. As DNA, the CDR3 is TGTGTCAGCAGCGACAGGGCAAACGAGCAGTACTTC.